These T cell receptor beta chains were read from a single sample in a study of blood T cells in healthy people across ages. TCRdb fed the 5' RACE reads into MiXCR, producing one record per CDR3 protein. Of about 290,000 distinct CDR3 sequences in the sample, around 30% were seen once. The sequenced sample consisted of blood. The receptor set was obtained from a woman in her 70s in good health. Each CDR3 is given with its conserved first and last residue. The D gene is left open where the match is weak. Part of the rows lack a size; the others show once, few, many or a class for expanded clones.

d_call: -; clone_size: many; v_call: TRBV7-3; j_call: TRBJ2-3; cdr3_aa: CASSLTGGGGGEDTQYF; cdr3_nt: TGTGCCAGCAGCTTAACTGGGGGAGGGGGCGGAGAAGATACGCAGTATTTT
d_call: -; clone_size: -; v_call: TRBV20-1; j_call: TRBJ2-1; cdr3_aa: CSARGPTGYNEQFF; cdr3_nt: TGCAGTGCTAGAGGACCAACAGGGTACAATGAGCAGTTCTTC
d_call: TRBD2; clone_size: many; v_call: TRBV11-2; j_call: TRBJ2-3; cdr3_aa: CASSIGGGPDTQYF; cdr3_nt: TGTGCCAGCAGCATCGGGGGGGGGCCAGATACGCAGTATTTT
d_call: TRBD1; clone_size: -; v_call: TRBV6-5; j_call: TRBJ2-7; cdr3_aa: CASIGRGHEQYF; cdr3_nt: TGTGCCAGCATTGGAAGGGGGCACGAGCAGTACTTC
d_call: -; clone_size: few; v_call: TRBV5-1; j_call: TRBJ2-1; cdr3_aa: CASSDTGPQTMYF; cdr3_nt: TGCGCCAGCAGCGATACCGGGCCCCAAACGATGTACTTC
d_call: -; clone_size: -; v_call: TRBV12-3/TRBV12-4; j_call: TRBJ2-1; cdr3_aa: CASSRTEQFF; cdr3_nt: TGTGCCAGCAGTCGGACCGAGCAGTTCTTC
d_call: TRBD1; clone_size: few; v_call: TRBV19; j_call: TRBJ1-4; cdr3_aa: CASRSWDRDEKLFF; cdr3_nt: TGTGCCAGTAGGTCCTGGGACAGGGACGAAAAACTGTTTTTT
d_call: TRBD2; clone_size: -; v_call: TRBV5-4; j_call: TRBJ2-1; cdr3_aa: CASREREGAYNEQFF; cdr3_nt: TGTGCCAGCAGGGAGCGGGAGGGAGCCTACAATGAGCAGTTCTTC
d_call: TRBD1; clone_size: -; v_call: TRBV7-2; j_call: TRBJ2-1; cdr3_aa: CASSYRGGQSINEQFF; cdr3_nt: TGTGCCAGCAGCTACAGAGGGGGACAGTCGATCAATGAGCAGTTCTTC
d_call: -; clone_size: few; v_call: TRBV4-1; j_call: TRBJ2-5; cdr3_aa: CASSLGQIGETQYF; cdr3_nt: TGCGCCAGCAGTCTCGGACAGATTGGGGAGACCCAGTACTTC
d_call: -; clone_size: -; v_call: TRBV6-1; j_call: TRBJ1-2; cdr3_aa: CASSEAGNRGYTF; cdr3_nt: TGTGCCAGCAGTGAAGCGGGAAATCGTGGCTACACCTTC
d_call: -; clone_size: -; v_call: TRBV20-1; j_call: TRBJ2-5; cdr3_aa: CSARVLKGGQETQYF; cdr3_nt: TGCAGTGCTAGAGTGTTAAAAGGGGGCCAAGAGACCCAGTACTTC
d_call: -; clone_size: -; v_call: TRBV11-3; j_call: TRBJ2-1; cdr3_aa: CASSSTGQSYNEQFF; cdr3_nt: TGTGCCAGCAGCTCGACGGGACAATCCTACAATGAGCAGTTCTTC
d_call: -; clone_size: -; v_call: TRBV5-1; j_call: TRBJ1-1; cdr3_aa: CASSLKDGLTEAFF; cdr3_nt: TGCGCCAGCAGCTTGAAGGATGGCTTGACTGAAGCTTTCTTT
d_call: -; clone_size: few; v_call: TRBV7-9; j_call: TRBJ2-4; cdr3_aa: CASRADGAENIQYF; cdr3_nt: TGTGCCAGCAGGGCGGACGGGGCCGAAAACATTCAGTACTTC
d_call: TRBD1; clone_size: -; v_call: TRBV18; j_call: TRBJ2-5; cdr3_aa: CASSPPRGQGETQYF; cdr3_nt: TGTGCCAGCTCACCACCTCGTGGACAGGGAGAGACCCAGTACTTC
d_call: -; clone_size: -; v_call: TRBV5-1; j_call: TRBJ2-5; cdr3_aa: CASSAYGPQETQYF; cdr3_nt: TGCGCCAGCAGCGCGTACGGACCCCAAGAGACCCAGTACTTC
d_call: TRBD1; clone_size: few; v_call: TRBV28; j_call: TRBJ2-1; cdr3_aa: CASSPYIGTGPDNEQFF; cdr3_nt: TGTGCCAGCAGTCCCTATATAGGGACAGGCCCCGACAATGAGCAGTTCTTC
d_call: -; clone_size: -; v_call: TRBV7-3; j_call: TRBJ2-5; cdr3_aa: CASSRNGGSETQYF; cdr3_nt: TGTGCCAGCAGCCGAAACGGGGGTTCAGAGACCCAGTACTTC
d_call: TRBD1; clone_size: many; v_call: TRBV7-3; j_call: TRBJ1-1; cdr3_aa: CASSSTGGNTEAFF; cdr3_nt: TGTGCCAGCAGCTCGACAGGGGGGAACACTGAAGCTTTCTTT
d_call: TRBD1; clone_size: -; v_call: TRBV6-5; j_call: TRBJ2-7; cdr3_aa: CASSLAGGRLYEQYF; cdr3_nt: TGTGCCAGCAGTCTCGCAGGGGGTAGGCTCTACGAGCAGTACTTC
d_call: TRBD2; clone_size: -; v_call: TRBV11-2; j_call: TRBJ2-7; cdr3_aa: CASSSGLAGGGEQYF; cdr3_nt: TGTGCCAGCAGCTCGGGACTAGCGGGAGGCGGCGAGCAGTACTTC
d_call: TRBD2; clone_size: once; v_call: TRBV3-1; j_call: TRBJ2-2; cdr3_aa: CASSQDPRLAVTGELFF; cdr3_nt: TGTGCCAGCAGCCAAGACCCCCGACTAGCAGTAACCGGGGAGCTGTTTTTT
d_call: -; clone_size: -; v_call: TRBV6-5; j_call: TRBJ2-7; cdr3_aa: CASRTASSYEQYF; cdr3_nt: TGTGCCAGTAGGACCGCCAGCTCCTACGAGCAGTACTTC
d_call: TRBD1; clone_size: few; v_call: TRBV29-1; j_call: TRBJ1-2; cdr3_aa: CSVDYWGAGQYGYTF; cdr3_nt: TGCAGCGTTGATTACTGGGGAGCGGGACAGTATGGCTACACCTTC
d_call: TRBD1; clone_size: -; v_call: TRBV2; j_call: TRBJ2-7; cdr3_aa: CASSERAGQDYEQYF; cdr3_nt: TGTGCCAGCAGTGAACGTGCGGGACAGGACTACGAGCAGTACTTC
d_call: TRBD2; clone_size: -; v_call: TRBV5-6; j_call: TRBJ2-5; cdr3_aa: CASSLDGKTSAETQYF; cdr3_nt: TGTGCCAGCAGCTTGGACGGGAAAACTAGCGCGGAGACCCAGTACTTC
d_call: TRBD1; clone_size: -; v_call: TRBV6-1; j_call: TRBJ1-2; cdr3_aa: CASKGNPGQGYGYTF; cdr3_nt: TGTGCCAGCAAGGGTAACCCGGGACAGGGCTATGGCTACACCTTC
d_call: -; clone_size: -; v_call: TRBV6-2/TRBV6-3; j_call: TRBJ2-7; cdr3_aa: CASSYSLTSIYEQYF; cdr3_nt: TGTGCCAGCAGTTACTCGTTAACATCCATCTACGAGCAGTACTTC
d_call: -; clone_size: few; v_call: TRBV7-9; j_call: TRBJ1-3; cdr3_aa: CASSSPWGGFSGNTIYF; cdr3_nt: TGTGCCAGCAGCTCGCCATGGGGGGGGTTCTCTGGAAACACCATATATTTT
d_call: TRBD2; clone_size: -; v_call: TRBV7-2; j_call: TRBJ2-7; cdr3_aa: CASSLSSRGGRIEQYF; cdr3_nt: TGTGCCAGCAGCCTTTCCTCGAGGGGAGGGAGGATCGAGCAGTACTTC